The entry below gives a single TCR beta chain sequence along with its context. Its antigen target is currently unknown. No much larger clonotype is one base removed from it; base qualities were not supplied. The data originate from a study of blood T cells in healthy people across ages (dated by TCRdb to the mid-2010s). Background for the entire study: In model experiments, roughly one uniquely barcoded TCR beta cDNA molecule per two T cells was captured by template switching. Age-related changes in TCR beta repertoire diversity were measured in the study by deep sequencing normalized with unique cDNA molecular identifiers. Donors were grouped into four age groups: young (average approximately 16 years), middle-aged (39), aged (around 60) and long-lived (approximately 75). To avoid experimental bias, donors of different ages were spread randomly across the sequencing lanes. Two additional independent replicas of 1 million unique cDNA reads from the same blood draw were analyzed for two donors (one aged 18 to 30 and one aged 80 or older). Broader findings and caveats from the paper: There was a strong correlation between observed TCR beta diversity and the percentage of naive T cells measured by flow cytometry. As age increased, observed TCR beta diversity per million T cells dropped in a roughly linear way, and a significant reduction was already evident by age 40. Because donor CMV infection status was unknown, age-related changes in expanded clonotypes were potentially confounded. Total diversity estimates from one million sequenced T cells were considered lower bounds and underestimates. Compared with the aged group, the long-lived group had more naive CD4+ T cells, fewer expanded clones and increased TCR diversity, suggesting age selection. Because profiling used bulk unsorted PBMCs, naive and antigen-experienced compartments could not be compared conclusively.

The roughly 37 donors, aged about 6 to 95 years, were systemically healthy Caucasian individuals from Russia. Approximately 10 milliliters of peripheral blood were collected from each donor into EDTA-treated Vacutainer tubes. Ficoll-Paque density-gradient centrifugation was used to isolate PBMCs, with at least 7 million per sample. Total RNA, at least 6 micrograms per sample, was extracted from PBMCs with Trizol reagent. The percentages of naive CD45RAhigh/CD27high T cells were determined by flow cytometry on a PBMC aliquot from every donor. Taken from the germline V gene (reference sequence), the CDR1 and CDR2 loops are LNHDA and SQIVND. V was cut back by 3 bases and J by 7 bases, leaving a gap of 12 bases between them. The CDR3 goes from the cysteine to the phenylalanine over 13 residues. The DNA shown is the 39-base CDR3, in frame from base 1. Libraries were prepared through 5' RACE. TCRdb records Illumina HiSeq 2500 as the sequencer. A second PCR of roughly 6 to 11 cycles was run with a J-beta primer mix and a sample-barcoded 5' primer. A template-switch 5' adaptor carrying 12 random nucleotides introduced a unique molecular identifier onto each TCR beta cDNA molecule. Each sample yielded at least 3 million CDR3-containing paired-end reads. First-strand cDNA was synthesized from all RNA with the Mint cDNA synthesis kit, primed by a TRBC-specific oligonucleotide. After uracil-DNA glycosylase treatment, a first 18-cycle PCR used universal primers M1SS and BC2_uni_R on all cDNA. In the paper's pipeline: Normalization of each sample was performed by random selection of 1 million high-quality reads, each carrying a distinct molecular identifier. Instead of being binned into consensus sequences, reads with shared molecular identifiers were discarded. MiTCR, with a Q25 quality threshold and the strictest error-elimination algorithm, was used for CDR3 identification, clonotype clustering and error correction. A nonparametric unseen species model using Euler transformation provided a lower-bound estimate of total TCR beta diversity. The public reads were reanalyzed by TCRdb: fastp trimming at Q25, MiXCR alignment, in-frame beta chains only. Rows are combined by CDR3 protein, so each entry shows the most common genes and DNA. These V and J calls are TCRdb output, not the study's own analysis. This sample comprises hundreds of thousands of distinct CDR3 sequences, 25% to 30% of them detected only once. The ten top clones hold 15% to 20% of the sample.

The sequence derives from a woman over 75 in good health. The V and J genes are TRBV19 and TRBJ1-2; TRBD1 is a possible D gene, resting on 6 matching bases. Input material: blood. The sequence in DNA is TGTGCCAGTAGTATCGGCGAGGGGGGTGGCTACACCTTC. Protein translation: CASSIGEGGGYTF.